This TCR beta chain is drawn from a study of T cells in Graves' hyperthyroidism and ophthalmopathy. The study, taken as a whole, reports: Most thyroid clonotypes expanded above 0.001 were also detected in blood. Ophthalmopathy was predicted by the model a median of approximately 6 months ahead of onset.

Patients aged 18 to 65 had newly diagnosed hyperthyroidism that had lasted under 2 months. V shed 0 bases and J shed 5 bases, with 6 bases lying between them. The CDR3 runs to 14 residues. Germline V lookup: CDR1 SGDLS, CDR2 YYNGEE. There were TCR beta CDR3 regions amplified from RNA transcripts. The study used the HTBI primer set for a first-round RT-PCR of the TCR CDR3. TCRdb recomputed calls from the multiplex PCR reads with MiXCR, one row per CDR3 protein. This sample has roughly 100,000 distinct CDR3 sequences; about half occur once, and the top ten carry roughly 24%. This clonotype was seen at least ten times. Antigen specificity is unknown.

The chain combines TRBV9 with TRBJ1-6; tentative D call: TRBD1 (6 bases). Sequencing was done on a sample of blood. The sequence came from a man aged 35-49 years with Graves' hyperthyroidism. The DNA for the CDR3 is TGTGCCAGCAGCGTAGACAGGGATAATTCACCCCTCCACTTT. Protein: CASSVDRDNSPLHF.